Listed below are T cell receptor beta chains from one sample, sequenced in a study of cytomegalovirus exposure and HLA in healthy donors. Sequenced by immunoSEQ multiplex PCR; TCRdb stores in-frame clones only, minus some. Its table records tens of thousands of clones. The sequenced sample was PBMCs. The receptors come from a female donor in good health and CMV-seropositive. CDR3s include the opening cysteine and the closing phenylalanine or tryptophan. The D gene is left open where the match is weak.

V	J	D	CDR3	DNA
TRBV5-6	TRBJ1-2	-	CASSFPYSNYGYTF	TGTGCCAGCAGCTTCCCCTATAGTAACTATGGCTACACCTTC
TRBV5-8	TRBJ2-3	TRBD2	CASSLGGGAPDTQYF	TGTGCCAGCAGCTTAGGCGGGGGGGCCCCAGATACGCAGTATTTT
TRBV4-1	TRBJ1-2	-	CASSHSTVPHYGYTF	TGCGCCAGCAGCCATTCGACAGTACCCCACTATGGCTACACCTTC
TRBV18	TRBJ2-3	TRBD1	CASSLTGATDTQYF	TGTGCCAGCTCATTGACAGGGGCGACAGATACGCAGTATTTT
TRBV4-1	TRBJ2-1	TRBD2	CASSQDGAGGEFF	TGCGCCAGCAGCCAAGATGGAGCGGGGGGCGAGTTCTTC
TRBV29-1	TRBJ2-5	TRBD2	CSVEGLAEETQYF	TGCAGCGTTGAAGGACTAGCCGAAGAGACCCAGTACTTC
TRBV7-9	TRBJ1-5	TRBD1	CASSSGTASNQPQHF	TGTGCCAGCAGCTCCGGGACAGCAAGCAATCAGCCCCAGCATTTT
TRBV18	TRBJ1-2	TRBD1	CASSPPGQPNYGYTF	TGTGCCAGCTCACCTCCGGGACAGCCGAACTATGGCTACACCTTC
TRBV6-8	TRBJ1-2	-	CASSYCPQDYGYTF	TGTGCCAGCAGTTACTGTCCCCAGGACTATGGCTACACCTTC
TRBV11-2	TRBJ2-7	-	CASSTQTGQGREQYF	TGTGCCAGCAGCACCCAGACAGGTCAGGGGCGAGAGCAGTACTTC
TRBV6-5	TRBJ1-4	TRBD1	CASSLTQGEKLFF	TGTGCCAGCAGCCTCACACAGGGGGAAAAACTGTTTTTT
TRBV4-3	TRBJ1-6	TRBD1	CASSQARLDRGYNSPLHF	TGCGCCAGCAGCCAAGCCCGGTTGGACAGGGGGTATAATTCACCCCTACACTTT
TRBV9	TRBJ2-1	TRBD2	CASRGAGGSNEQFF	TGTGCCAGCAGGGGGGCGGGAGGCTCGAATGAGCAGTTCTTC
TRBV18	TRBJ1-2	-	CASSTNRDTHYGYTF	TGTGCCAGCTCAACAAACCGGGACACACACTATGGCTACACCTTC
TRBV5-1	TRBJ1-1	TRBD1	CASSPREGGNTEAFF	TGCGCCAGCAGCCCCAGGGAAGGGGGCAACACTGAAGCTTTCTTT
TRBV7-2	TRBJ2-3	-	CASSLRGGATDTQYF	TGTGCCAGCAGCTTACGTGGGGGGGCCACAGATACGCAGTATTTT
TRBV29-1	TRBJ2-6	-	CSGFDGRALSGANVLTF	TGCAGCGGGTTTGATGGCAGGGCCCTCTCTGGGGCCAACGTCCTGACTTTC
TRBV6-5	TRBJ2-7	TRBD1	CASSGRRTGVREQYF	TGTGCCAGCAGCGGCCGAAGGACAGGGGTTCGCGAGCAGTACTTC
TRBV5-1	TRBJ2-7	TRBD1	CASSSGGRNSYEQYF	TGCGCCAGCAGCTCAGGGGGCAGAAATAGCTACGAGCAGTACTTC
TRBV2	TRBJ2-5	-	CASTTGMETQYF	TGTGCCAGCACAACAGGGATGGAGACCCAGTACTTC
TRBV5-1	TRBJ2-1	TRBD2	CASSLNRAGAYNEQFF	TGCGCCAGCAGCTTGAATCGGGCGGGGGCCTACAATGAGCAGTTCTTC
TRBV28	TRBJ2-7	-	CASSFEAAPYEQYF	TGTGCCAGCAGTTTTGAAGCGGCACCCTACGAGCAGTACTTC
TRBV7-9	TRBJ2-5	TRBD2	CASSTSGGTETQYF	TGTGCCAGCAGCACATCGGGGGGTACGGAGACCCAGTACTTC
TRBV19	TRBJ2-7	TRBD1	CASSIGGGFGAYEQYF	TGTGCCAGTAGTATAGGAGGGGGCTTCGGTGCCTACGAGCAGTACTTC
TRBV14	TRBJ2-2	TRBD2	CASSQGLAGGLTGELFF	TGTGCCAGCAGCCAAGGTTTAGCGGGGGGGTTGACCGGGGAGCTGTTTTTT
TRBV9	TRBJ2-6	-	CASSTGQHSGANVLTF	TGTGCCAGCAGCACCGGACAGCACTCTGGGGCCAACGTCCTGACTTTC
TRBV28	TRBJ1-4	-	CASSLAEKLFF	TGTGCCAGCAGTTTGGCTGAAAAACTGTTTTTT
TRBV4-3	TRBJ2-3	TRBD2	CASSQVSGGSTDTQYF	TGCGCCAGCAGCCAAGTTAGCGGGGGGAGCACAGATACGCAGTATTTT
TRBV5-1	TRBJ2-3	-	CASSPSPARKGADTQYF	TGCGCCAGCAGCCCTTCTCCCGCGCGGAAGGGGGCAGATACGCAGTATTTT
TRBV5-1	TRBJ2-2	-	CASSFATGELFF	TGCGCCAGCAGCTTCGCGACCGGGGAGCTGTTTTTT
TRBV5-5	TRBJ2-7	-	CASSLVSSEQYF	TGTGCCAGCAGCTTGGTCTCCTCCGAGCAGTACTTC
TRBV29-1	TRBJ1-6	-	CSVSEGLDYNSPLHF	TGCAGCGTATCCGAGGGCCTGGACTATAATTCACCCCTCCACTTT
TRBV7-9	TRBJ1-2	-	CASSRLGADFIYGYTF	TGTGCCAGCAGTCGCCTGGGGGCAGACTTTATCTATGGCTACACCTTC
TRBV28	TRBJ1-3	TRBD1	CASSRLGTGGDTIYF	TGTGCCAGCAGTAGACTCGGGACAGGGGGCGACACCATATATTTT
TRBV6-4	TRBJ2-1	TRBD1	CASSESGGSDNEQFF	TGTGCCAGCAGTGAATCAGGGGGCTCCGACAATGAGCAGTTCTTC
TRBV5-1	TRBJ2-5	TRBD2	CASSMGLAGSETQYF	TGCGCCAGCAGCATGGGACTAGCGGGATCGGAGACCCAGTACTTC
TRBV19	TRBJ2-7	-	CASATGSTGAYEQYF	TGTGCCAGTGCCACAGGGTCGACCGGTGCCTACGAGCAGTACTTC
TRBV9	TRBJ2-5	TRBD2	CASSVAMTSGGQETQYF	TGTGCCAGCAGCGTAGCTATGACTAGCGGGGGCCAAGAGACCCAGTACTTC
TRBV11-2	TRBJ1-3	-	CASRADTIYF	TGTGCCAGCAGGGCGGACACCATATATTTT
TRBV5-1	TRBJ2-7	TRBD2	CASSLAASGIAYEQYF	TGCGCCAGCAGCTTGGCCGCCAGCGGGATAGCCTACGAGCAGTACTTC
TRBV7-9	TRBJ2-7	-	CASSLVAEVEQYF	TGTGCCAGCAGCTTAGTGGCAGAGGTTGAGCAGTACTTC
TRBV4-1	TRBJ1-6	TRBD1	CASSQTPGQGSSYNSPLHF	TGCGCCAGCAGCCAAACACCGGGACAGGGGAGCTCCTATAATTCACCCCTCCACTTT
TRBV5-1	TRBJ1-4	TRBD1	CASSLGGQGSEKLFF	TGCGCCAGCAGCTTGGGGGGACAGGGTAGCGAAAAACTGTTTTTT
TRBV18	TRBJ2-7	-	CASSPASFNEQYF	TGTGCCAGCTCACCAGCTAGCTTTAACGAGCAGTACTTC
TRBV19	TRBJ2-1	TRBD2	CASRLTSVDNEQFF	TGTGCCAGTAGATTGACTAGCGTTGACAATGAGCAGTTCTTC
TRBV9	TRBJ1-5	-	CASSAQGMQPQHF	TGTGCCAGCAGCGCCCAGGGGATGCAGCCCCAGCATTTT
TRBV14	TRBJ2-1	-	CASSQELSSYNEQFF	TGTGCCAGCAGCCAAGAACTCTCATCCTACAATGAGCAGTTCTTC
TRBV2	TRBJ2-7	TRBD2	CASKAQGLAGGSYEQYF	TGTGCCAGCAAGGCCCAGGGACTAGCGGGGGGCTCCTACGAGCAGTACTTC
TRBV5-6	TRBJ2-7	-	CASSFLNRFKYEQYF	TGTGCCAGCAGCTTCTTAAACAGGTTCAAGTACGAGCAGTACTTC
TRBV19	TRBJ1-5	TRBD1	CASSIDRVQPQHF	TGTGCCAGTAGTATCGACAGGGTCCAGCCCCAGCATTTT
TRBV2	TRBJ2-7	-	CASTESGVHEQYF	TGTGCCAGCACCGAATCCGGGGTCCACGAGCAGTACTTC
TRBV6-1	TRBJ2-7	-	CASRKGDNPYEQYF	TGTGCCAGCAGGAAGGGGGACAACCCCTACGAGCAGTACTTC
TRBV6-1	TRBJ2-5	-	CASSEMVSQETQYF	TGTGCCAGCAGTGAAATGGTCAGCCAAGAGACCCAGTACTTC
TRBV5-6	TRBJ2-5	TRBD2	CASSFMGGRETQYF	TGTGCCAGCAGCTTCATGGGGGGGAGAGAGACCCAGTACTTC